A selection of T cell receptor beta chains follows, all from one sample in a study of CD8 T cells in ankylosing spondylitis. TCRdb itself ran the 5' RACE reads through MiXCR, one entry per CDR3 protein. The sample holds about 140,000 distinct CDR3 sequences; about 6.7% are singletons and the top ten take 9.5% to 15%. The specimen sequenced was blood, either unsorted or a sorted T cell fraction (not recorded which). The source is a female donor with ankylosing spondylitis or in good health (not recorded which). Each CDR3 is given without its conserved first and last residue. Fields, in order: V gene, CDR3 protein.

TRBV20-1,SARGPGGRGGQPQH
TRBV10-3,AISESGSPLH
TRBV6-5,ASSFLRASTDTQY
TRBV7-2,ASSPPGREQPQH
TRBV7-9,ASSLIQGGYT
TRBV12-3/TRBV12-4,ASSASGANVLT
TRBV18,ASSPGVVSEKLF
TRBV9,ASSVADSPVDEQF
TRBV12-3/TRBV12-4,ASSFGETQY
TRBV7-2,ASSLGRPYEQY
TRBV3-1,ASSRHRGRVGETQY
TRBV6-1,ASRIQSYSNQPQH
TRBV5-1,ASRLLGNRGSNEQF
TRBV20-1,SANRVQETYEQY
TRBV12-3/TRBV12-4,ASSEAGGLAETQY
TRBV7-2,ASSSYTEQF
TRBV7-9,ASSFRQGSTSYEQY
TRBV6-5,ASKDSVEKLF
TRBV11-2,ASSSLLAGGPYNEQF
TRBV5-6,ASSLEVTGSTDTQY
TRBV18,ASSPAGRVNQPQH
TRBV7-2,ASSTTFVPDTQY
TRBV12-3/TRBV12-4,ASSLGKGPNTGELF
TRBV30,AWSVAGGSNQPQH
TRBV3-1,ASRGGGQVNTEAF
TRBV3-1,ASSQGRTGGTEAF
TRBV5-1,ASSLQDTDTQY
TRBV28,ASSPPTTWDEQF
TRBV5-1,ASSYRVDPSREQY
TRBV18,ASSPLGTVATNEKLF
TRBV12-3/TRBV12-4,ASSAWGYQPQH
TRBV7-6,ASSPWTGGANSYGYT
TRBV20-1,SARDSGQGREKLF
TRBV6-5,ASSYEGGTETQY
TRBV6-2/TRBV6-3,ASSSPRTTGELF
TRBV5-1,ASRGTSGWTDTQY
TRBV7-9,ASSRDRVTGELF
TRBV30,AWSVRAGQGYT
TRBV7-2,ASIPGPGGVRTDTQY
TRBV11-2,ASSSDRGNTEAF
TRBV6-2/TRBV6-3,ASSPYRGPRENEQF
TRBV24-1,ATSDGPYNEQF
TRBV9,ASSVVRAGGQDTQY
TRBV20-1,SALEPSTDTQY
TRBV5-8,ASSPYRVQPQH
TRBV27,ASSSLQGAYNEQF
TRBV7-2,ASALNGRAGGSEY
TRBV10-3,AISEPGTAGT
TRBV24-1,ATSAKELALKDTQY
TRBV3-1,ASTAFTYNSPLH
TRBV25-1,ARLKTTGGSNGSSYNEQF
TRBV28,ASTPTGGIYNEQF
TRBV20-1,SEFGASTDTQY
TRBV21-1,ASRELRDRVPLEQY
TRBV5-1,ASSLGSSSNQPQH
TRBV15,ATSRDLVGVSYNEQF
TRBV7-3,ASSLIRGMDTEAF
TRBV2,ASTLSGRMNTEAF
TRBV20-1,CAREVTGQSSGNTIY
TRBV6-1,ASIPQGLDEKLF